A single TCR beta chain is shown here with its context. Only a few counts were recorded for this clonotype. Its antigen target is currently unknown. No base quality values were provided; no much bigger clone lies one nucleotide off. The sample originates from a study of T-cell memory formation after mild COVID-19 (dated by TCRdb to 2020 to 2022). About the study as a whole: TCR sequence clusters from the two donors were found to be largely donor specific. The cohort comprised two young, previously healthy adult volunteers, one female and one male. Longitudinal TCRalpha and TCRbeta repertoire sequencing tracked T-cell clones expanding and contracting after mild COVID-19 in a couple of donors.

At the junction V is shortened by 0 bases and J by 2 bases, with 15 bases in between. Per the germline V gene, SGHVS is the CDR1 and FNYEAQ is the CDR2. Including cysteine and phenylalanine, the CDR3 has 17 amino acids. Solely the CDR3 DNA is kept, with 51 bases framed from the first base. Points the paper makes about the study in general: Clones that contracted from day 15 to 85 showed balanced CD4/CD8 phenotypes, whereas a second wave of clones that expanded from day 15 to 37 leaned towards CD4+. Only a couple of mild cases were covered by the study, and larger cohorts that include severe cases with pre-infection samples were considered necessary. The detection of some responding clones in pre-infection memory suggests that pre-existing cross-reactive memory T cells joined the SARS-CoV-2 response. The second-wave clones that peaked on day 37 were not confirmed to be SARS-CoV-2 specific. Contracting CD4+ clones were located mainly in the CM and EM memory subsets, whereas CD8+ clones were found to be enriched in EMRA.

This sample was sequenced with an Illumina NovaSeq 6000. TCRalpha and TCRbeta cDNA libraries were built by 5'RACE with constant-segment primers, adding sample barcodes and unique molecular identifiers. RNA was extracted from every sample with Trizol reagent. Libraries were amplified in two PCR steps, with a second sample barcode and Illumina TruSeq adapters added in the second step. Sequencing of libraries was performed on an Illumina NovaSeq with 2 x 150 bp paired-end reads. Per the authors' processing: With migec v1.2.7, reads were demultiplexed and then collapsed into UMI-guided consensus sequences. With mixcr v2.1.11, UMI consensuses were aligned to TRA and TRB V and J templates and assembled into clonotypes. A clonotype was counted as expanded or contracted only when both edgeR and NoisET called the clonotype significant, with the noise models trained on biological replicates. For edgeR calls, a false discovery rate-adjusted p below 0.01 and a log2 fold-change threshold of 1 were applied. PCA with hierarchical clustering of max-normalized trajectories of the 1000 most abundant clonotypes was used as exploratory dynamics analysis. The CD4 or CD8 phenotype of responding clones was assigned using the separately sequenced CD4+ and CD8+ repertoires. TCRdb applied fastp at Q25 and MiXCR to the public reads, then kept only in-frame beta chains. Every distinct CDR3 protein forms one entry, paired with its most common genes and DNA. The V and J calls here are based on TCRdb, not the publication. Present in this sample are 540,000 or so distinct CDR3 sequences, around 21% of which were seen just once. The ten largest clones add up to roughly an eighth of the sample.

Ficoll-Paque density gradient centrifugation was used to isolate PBMCs. The V and J segments used are TRBV7-6 and TRBJ2-3, with the D segment possibly TRBD1 or TRBD2, each aligning over 5 bases. Specimen: PBMCs or a T cell subset sorted from them (not recorded which). The receptor was derived from an adult woman who had mild COVID-19 (a few samples of this study predate the infection). The sample titles of this study are shuffled in the database, so cell type and time point are left out; the donor was told from shared clones. The CDR3: CASSLAFYLGATDTQYF. Here is the DNA: TGTGCCAGCAGCTTAGCCTTCTACCTCGGGGCCACAGATACGCAGTATTTT.